The sample holds a few counts of the clone carrying this TCR beta chain. Antigen: not known. A process of 5'RACE template switching, which added a universal primer site and UMIs, was used to make TCR cDNA. TCRdb re-called the 5' RACE reads through MiXCR, storing one row per CDR3 protein. Of 450,000 to 650,000 distinct CDR3 sequences listed, roughly 22% were seen once; the top ten hold about 16%. This entry belongs to a study of T cells after yellow fever vaccination. Study-wide points: By day 5 rather than day 15, the secondary response had peaked, though it was weaker. Only a minor proportion of clonotypes was detected across both CD4 and CD8 compartments.

The ends were cut back, 8 bases at V and 8 bases at J, with 19 bases in the middle. In germline, CDR1 is MRHNA, CDR2 SNTAGT. The CDR3 is 14 amino acids. The chain joins TRBV6-4 to TRBJ2-1, with D tentatively TRBD2 (6 bases). Sequenced material: PBMCs, taken approximately 20 days after the first yellow fever vaccination. The TCR sequence derives from a man aged 18-30 years who received the YFV17D yellow fever vaccine. The CDR3 nucleotides read TGTGCCAGCCTTTCCCGACTAGATGAAGATGAGCAGTTCTTC. This sequence encodes CASLSRLDEDEQFF.